This entry concerns a single T cell receptor (beta chain). The CDR3 is 16 amino acids. The trim removed 6 bases at V and 1 base at J, leaving 8 bases unmatched. Germline loops: CDR1 SNHLY, CDR2 FYNNEI. There were no recent acute infections or vaccinations among the donors, who were healthy HIV-negative adults. Negatively enriched CD4+ T cells were divided by CD45RA into naive and memory. TCRdb keeps only in-frame clones here, not all; method: immunoSEQ multiplex PCR. The sample consists of just over 2,000,000 clones, roughly 95% of them appearing once. The sample comes from a study of shared clonotypes between healthy human individuals. At the level of the study: Donors, aged 18 to 49, were a couple of women and three men.

What was sequenced was naive CD4+ T cells sorted from blood. Subset of the sample: CD45RA+ positively selected. This receptor was identified in a man younger than 35 in good health. The chain combines TRBV2 with TRBJ1-5; 8 bases line up with TRBD1. The CDR3 region has the DNA TGTGCCAGCAGCACACGGACAGGGAGAAGCAATCAGCCCCAGCATTTT. This gives the protein CASSTRTGRSNQPQHF.